This TCR beta chain comes out of a study of post-analysis software for immune sequencing data. Deletions cut 5 bases from V and 6 bases from J, with 17 bases between. This CDR3 is 15 amino acids long. Germline V CDR1 and CDR2: SGHVS, FNYEAQ. This clonotype was seen ten or more times. Its antigen is not known. Tagging with unique molecular identifiers was a feature of the TCR beta cDNA libraries. Researchers reported 520,000 or so cDNA molecules coming from approximately 0.95 to 9.8 million T cells. TCRdb processed the PCR reads anew with MiXCR; each CDR3 protein has one entry. The data contain around 200,000 distinct CDR3 sequences, 29% of them singletons. Study-level findings and limits: In patients, TRBV5-6, TRBV5-1 and TRBV20-1 belonged to roughly five TRBV segments found more frequently than in controls.

The gene calls are TRBV7-6 and TRBJ1-5; D is unclear. The sequence derives from a girl aged 2-17 years with multiple sclerosis. The sequenced material came from blood. The DNA for the CDR3 is TGTGCCAGCAGCCCCATGGGCGGGCGGAGTCAGCCCCAGCATTTT. Translated: CASSPMGGRSQPQHF.